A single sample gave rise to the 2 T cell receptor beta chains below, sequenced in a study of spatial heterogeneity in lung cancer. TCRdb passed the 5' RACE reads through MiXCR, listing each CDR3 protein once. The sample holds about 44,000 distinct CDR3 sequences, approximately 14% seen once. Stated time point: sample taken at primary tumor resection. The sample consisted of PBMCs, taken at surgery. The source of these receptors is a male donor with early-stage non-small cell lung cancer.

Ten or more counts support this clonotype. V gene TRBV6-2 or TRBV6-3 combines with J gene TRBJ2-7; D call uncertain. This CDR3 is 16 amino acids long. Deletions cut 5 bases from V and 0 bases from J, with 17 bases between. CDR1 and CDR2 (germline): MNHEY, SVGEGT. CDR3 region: CASSGQTATSSYEQYF. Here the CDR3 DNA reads TGTGCCAGCAGTGGCCAAACAGCGACATCCTCCTACGAGCAGTACTTC.

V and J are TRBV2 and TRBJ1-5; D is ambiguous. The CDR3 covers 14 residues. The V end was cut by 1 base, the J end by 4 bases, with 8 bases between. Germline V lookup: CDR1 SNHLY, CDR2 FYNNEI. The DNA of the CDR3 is TGTGCCAGCAGTGAAGTTGCCATGAATCAGCCCCAGCATTTT. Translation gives CASSEVAMNQPQHF.